Listed here is a single TCR beta chain. Its antigen is unknown. These data belong to a study of blood T cells in healthy people across ages. CDR1 MNHNS and CDR2 SASEGT come from the germline V gene. Trimming stripped 2 bases from V and 0 bases from J, with 10 bases between. The CDR3 totals 15 residues. A second PCR, run for roughly 7 to 12 cycles, used a sample-barcoded 5' primer plus a J-beta primer mix. TCRdb passed the 5' RACE reads through MiXCR, listing each CDR3 protein once. Here the sample spans about 1.6 million distinct CDR3 sequences, about 31% being singletons. Findings and limits, study-wide: Per million T cells, TCR beta diversity dropped roughly linearly as age increased.

The donors, all healthy, were Caucasians living in Russia, aged 6 to 90. The rearrangement uses TRBV6-1 and TRBJ1-1; TRBD1 might be the D (5 bases). The sample was blood. The source of this sequence is a woman in her twenties or thirties in good health. CDR3 bases: TGTGCCAGCAGTGAATATGGGGGGATGAACACTGAAGCTTTCTTT. This gives the protein CASSEYGGMNTEAFF.